This T cell receptor (beta chain) is drawn from a study of cytomegalovirus exposure and HLA in healthy donors. Broader study findings: HLA-A and HLA-B allele assignments for most subjects were reportedly predicted accurately using TCR beta sequences.

About this clone itself: Its antigen is not identified. The identical CDR3 is also encoded by other nucleotide sequences in the sample.

With 60 Vbeta and 13 Jbeta primers, the PCR was carried out. Clones were sequenced by immunoSEQ multiplex PCR, and TCRdb holds only the in-frame ones, with some missing. This sample's clone table lists approximately 120,000 clones. V lost 8 bases and J 0 bases, leaving 5 bases between the germline ends. CDR1 and CDR2 from the germline V gene are SGHTA and FQGTGA. The CDR3 totals 13 residues. The chain couples TRBV7-3 to TRBJ2-6; no firm D call. Source material: PBMCs. The TCR sequence derives from a man aged 25-40 years in good health and CMV-seronegative. CDR3 bases: TGTGCCAGCCGAGCCTCTGGGGCCAACGTCCTGACTTTC. Translated, it gives CASRASGANVLTF.